This T cell receptor (beta chain) was found in a study of control samples from healthy donors and cancer patients. This clone has only one observation. Repertoires were generated with immunoSEQ multiplex PCR, while TCRdb's copy carries only in-frame clones and drops some. Counted here are fewer than 45,000 clones, less than 95% occurring once; the ten biggest clones make up roughly 20%. This CDR3 contains 14 residues. The V gene's germline CDR1 is SGHDT and CDR2 YYEEEE. V lost 4 bases and J 2 bases, leaving 12 bases between the germline ends. V usage is TRBV5-6 and J usage is TRBJ1-1; D gene uncertain. The sequenced sample was PBMCs. The source of this sequence is a woman aged 40 to 50 with head and neck cancer. The CDR3 is CASSIGRINTEAFF. The CDR3 DNA reads as TGTGCCAGCAGCATCGGGAGGATTAACACTGAAGCTTTCTTT.